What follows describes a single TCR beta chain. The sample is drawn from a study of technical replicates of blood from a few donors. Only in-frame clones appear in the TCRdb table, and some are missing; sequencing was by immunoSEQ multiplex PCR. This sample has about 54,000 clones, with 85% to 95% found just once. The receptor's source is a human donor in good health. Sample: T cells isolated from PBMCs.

The CDR3 loop is CASSARTGKRTEAFF. CDR3 in DNA: TGCGCCAGCAGCGCAAGAACAGGGAAGAGGACTGAAGCTTTCTTT. The chain carries TRBV5-1 and TRBJ1-1; a possible D gene is TRBD1 (6 bases). The ends were cut back, 4 bases at V and 5 bases at J, with 18 bases in the middle. Germline V CDR1 and CDR2: SGHRS, YFSETQ. The CDR3 contains 15 residues. The whole variable domain, filled in from reference TRBV5-1 and TRBJ1-1, reads KAGVTQTPRYLIKTRGQQVTLSCSPISGHRSVSWYQQTPGQGLQFLFEYFSETQRNKGNFPGRFSGRQFSNSRSEMNVSTLELGDSALYLCASSARTGKRTEAFFGQGTRLTVV.